Following are 27 T cell receptor beta chains from one sample sequenced in a study of T cell responses to AZD1222 COVID-19 vaccine. Measured with immunoSEQ multiplex PCR; TCRdb has only the in-frame clones, and not every one. Of about 120,000 clones listed, around 88% are singletons. The sample consisted of peripheral blood, taken on day 0 of AZD1222 vaccination. The receptors here all came from an adult in good health.

This chain joins TRBV6-5 and TRBJ1-2, with D unresolved. The CDR3 has 14 residues. CDR1 is MNHEY and CDR2 is SVGAGI in the germline V gene. Trimming removed 4 bases from V and 0 bases from J, with 9 bases in between. The CDR3 sequence: CASSFGGANYGYTF. The CDR3 nucleotides are TGTGCCAGCAGTTTTGGCGGGGCTAACTATGGCTACACCTTC.

The rearrangement uses TRBV5-6 and TRBJ1-6, with D hard to call. There are 18 residues in the CDR3. The V end lost 3 bases, the J end lost 0 bases, and 16 bases lay between the germline ends. Germline CDR1 is SGHDT and CDR2 is YYEEEE. CDR3 protein: CASSSRRVGSSYNSPLHF. As DNA, the CDR3 is TGTGCCAGCAGCTCCCGCCGGGTAGGAAGCTCCTATAATTCACCCCTCCACTTT.

J is TRBJ2-7 and V is TRBV11-2, with D unclear. Per germline, CDR1 SGHAT and CDR2 FQNNGV. The length of the CDR3 is 13 residues. With 1 base removed from V and 7 bases from J, the gap between germline ends came to 11 bases. The CDR3 protein is CASSLATMGEQYF. The CDR3, as DNA: TGTGCCAGCAGCTTAGCGACGATGGGGGAGCAGTACTTC.

This clone was counted once. The chain combines TRBV7-8 with TRBJ2-7, with D possibly being TRBD1 or TRBD2 (5 bases each). There are 19 residues in the CDR3. The germline V gene has CDR1 SGHVS and CDR2 FQNEAQ. The V end lost 0 bases, the J end lost 0 bases, and 21 bases lay between the germline ends. This CDR3 is CASSLAAGLAGLISYEQYF. The DNA of the CDR3 is TGTGCCAGCAGCTTAGCGGCCGGTCTAGCAGGGCTTATCTCCTACGAGCAGTACTTC. Using reference TRBV7-8 and TRBJ2-7 for the parts outside the CDR3, the full variable domain is GAGVSQSPRYKVAKRGQDVALRCDPISGHVSLFWYQQALGQGPEFLTYFQNEAQLDKSGLPSDRFFAERPEGSVSTLKIQRTQQEDSAVYLCASSLAAGLAGLISYEQYFGPGTRLTVT.

The genes are TRBV6-2 or TRBV6-3 and TRBJ1-2; 7 bases are a match to TRBD1. This CDR3 is built from 12 residues. V shed 4 bases and J 6 bases; nucleotides not matched to a gene: 2. CDR1 MNHEY and CDR2 SVGEGT come from the germline V gene. For the CDR3, the DNA is TGTGCCAGCAGTTCCACAGGGGATGGCTACACCTTC. Residues: CASSSTGDGYTF.

This clone was counted only a few times. The chain has TRBV7-8 and TRBJ1-2, with no clear D. With 5 bases removed from V and 1 base from J, the gap between germline ends came to 17 bases. Germline-derived CDR1 and CDR2 are SGHVS and FQNEAQ. This CDR3 spans 16 amino acids. Here the CDR3 reads CASSPYGNTNNYGYTF. For the CDR3, the DNA is TGTGCCAGCAGCCCGTATGGGAATACCAATAACTATGGCTACACCTTC.

The rearrangement uses TRBV5-6 and TRBJ1-2; no clear D. From germline, CDR1 is SGHDT and CDR2 YYEEEE. This CDR3 comprises 11 residues. The V and J ends lost 3 bases and 6 bases respectively, with 6 bases between them. The CDR3 reads CASSYSDGYTF. The CDR3 bases are TGTGCCAGCAGCTACAGTGATGGCTACACCTTC.

J is TRBJ1-4 and V is TRBV9; D call uncertain. V lost 4 bases and J 8 bases, leaving 15 bases between the germline ends. The length of the CDR3 is 14 residues. The germline V gene has CDR1 SGDLS and CDR2 YYNGEE. The CDR3, as DNA: TGTGCCAGCAGCCCGACAATGGTGGGAGAAAAACTGTTTTTT. This encodes CASSPTMVGEKLFF.

The chain couples TRBV19 to TRBJ1-5, with 7 bases matching TRBD1. In germline, CDR1 is LNHDA, CDR2 SQIVND (reference sequence). The V segment lost 8 bases and the J segment 0 bases; nucleotides outside the gene matches: 4. The CDR3 is 14 residues long. CDR3 loop: CASRQGASNQPQHF. The CDR3 coding sequence is TGTGCCAGTCGACAGGGCGCTAGCAATCAGCCCCAGCATTTT.

The gene calls are TRBV2 and TRBJ1-3; perhaps TRBD1 as D (5 bases). Germline CDR1 is SNHLY and CDR2 is FYNNEI. CDR3 length equals 15 residues. V lost 0 bases, J lost 2 bases, and 8 bases lay in between. CDR3 in amino acids: CASSEASGPGNTIYF. CDR3 in DNA: TGTGCCAGCAGTGAAGCTTCAGGGCCTGGAAACACCATATATTTT.

V gene TRBV7-8 combines with J gene TRBJ2-3; D is perhaps TRBD2 (6 bases). Germline CDR1 SGHVS, CDR2 FQNEAQ. The V gene lost 5 bases and the J gene lost 1 base, with 13 bases spanning the gap. The CDR3 is 15 residues long. This chain's CDR3 is CASSRGTTRTDTQYF. In DNA, the CDR3 is TGTGCCAGCAGCCGCGGGACCACGCGCACAGATACGCAGTATTTT.

The V gene is TRBV5-1, the J gene TRBJ1-4, with TRBD1 as a possible D gene (5 bases). The CDR3 consists of 16 residues. The V gene lost 3 bases and the J gene lost 7 bases, with 19 bases spanning the gap. Germline V gene lookup returns CDR1 SGHRS and CDR2 YFSETQ. This CDR3 reads CASSSRGRGIGEKLFF. In DNA form, the CDR3 reads TGCGCCAGCAGCTCCCGAGGCCGGGGGATCGGTGAAAAACTGTTTTTT.

The J gene is TRBJ2-2, the V gene TRBV29-1; no clear D. This CDR3 comprises 12 residues. The germline V gene has CDR1 SQVTM and CDR2 ANQGSEA. Trimming stripped 5 bases from V and 1 base from J, with 5 bases between. This CDR3 is CSVIENTGELFF. The CDR3 region has the DNA TGCAGCGTTATTGAGAACACCGGGGAGCTGTTTTTT.

The V call is TRBV27, the J call TRBJ2-3; TRBD2 matches at 10 bases. Trimming removed 5 bases from V and 1 base from J; junction bases left unmatched: 6. The CDR3 spans 16 residues. CDR1 is MNHEY, CDR2 SMNVEV, per germline (reference sequence). The CDR3 DNA sequence: TGTGCCAGCAGTACCCCCGGGACTAGCGGCACAGATACGCAGTATTTT. Translating gives CASSTPGTSGTDTQYF.

This rearrangement joins TRBV14 to TRBJ1-2, with no clear D. Germline V gene data show CDR1 as SGHDN and CDR2 as FVKESK. The CDR3 length is 13 residues. Trimming removed 2 bases at V and 7 bases at J, with 11 bases between. CDR3 sequence: CASSQHREVGYTF. CDR3 coding DNA: TGTGCCAGCAGCCAACATAGGGAGGTTGGCTACACCTTC.

V gene TRBV12-3 or TRBV12-4 combines with J gene TRBJ1-5, with a weak D call TRBD1 (5 bases). CDR3 length: 12 residues. The ends were cut back, 6 bases at V and 2 bases at J, with 5 bases in the middle. This CDR3 is CASRGGNQPQHF. CDR3 DNA sequence: TGTGCCAGCAGGGGGGGCAATCAGCCCCAGCATTTT.

The V and J genes are TRBV19 and TRBJ1-2; TRBD1 agrees at 7 bases. Looked up from germline, CDR1 is LNHDA and CDR2 is SQIVND (reference sequence). The CDR3 runs 13 residues. V lost 4 bases, J lost 13 bases, and 12 bases stayed unmatched. The CDR3 sequence: CASSTMSTGQATF. The CDR3 DNA is TGTGCCAGTAGTACAATGTCCACAGGACAGGCCACCTTC.

This chain uses TRBV27 with TRBJ1-2; possibly TRBD1 for D (5 bases). With 0 bases removed from V and 3 bases from J, the gap between germline ends came to 11 bases. The CDR3 loop spans 15 amino acids. Germline CDR1 and CDR2: MNHEY and SMNVEV (reference sequence). For the CDR3, the DNA is TGTGCCAGCAGTTTATCGCCGGCGGGGCACTATGGCTACACCTTC. It codes for CASSLSPAGHYGYTF.

V usage is TRBV6-2 or TRBV6-3 and J usage is TRBJ1-6; D uncertain. The germline CDR1 and CDR2 sequences are MNHEY and SVGEGT. This CDR3 has 13 amino acids. V was cut by 4 bases and J by 7 bases, with 8 bases left in between. CDR3 residues: CASSLVGNSPLHF. CDR3 in DNA: TGTGCCAGCAGTTTGGTCGGCAATTCACCCCTCCACTTT.

The V call is TRBV4-3, the J call TRBJ1-2; D is undetermined. V was trimmed by 4 bases and J by 4 bases, leaving 19 bases between them. The CDR3 runs 16 residues. Per the germline V gene, CDR1 is LGHNA and CDR2 is YSLEER. The CDR3: CASSPYVRRRVYGYTF. Written as DNA, the CDR3 is TGCGCCAGCAGCCCCTACGTGAGGCGACGTGTCTATGGCTACACCTTC.

This chain links TRBV4-3 with TRBJ1-2, with D possibly being TRBD1 (6 bases). V was clipped by 0 bases and J by 13 bases, with 12 bases between them. The CDR3 contains 12 residues. The germline CDR1 and CDR2 sequences are LGHNA and YSLEER. DNA of the CDR3: TGCGCCAGCAGCCAAGAGACGGGGGGGCTCACCTTC. It codes for CASSQETGGLTF.

This clone was observed a single time. V is TRBV28 and J is TRBJ1-1; 9 bases are shared with TRBD1. With V trimmed by 4 bases and J by 5 bases, 8 bases remained unmatched. This CDR3 has 15 residues. Per the germline V gene, CDR1 is MDHEN and CDR2 is SYDVKM. The CDR3 reads CASSSTGQGWTEAFF. CDR3 in DNA: TGTGCCAGCAGTTCGACGGGACAGGGCTGGACTGAAGCTTTCTTT.

This rearrangement joins TRBV19 to TRBJ2-7; a possible D gene is TRBD2 (7 bases). V was shortened by 5 bases and J by 2 bases, with 19 bases between the two germline ends. In germline, CDR1 is LNHDA, CDR2 SQIVND (reference sequence). This CDR3 spans 16 amino acids. The chain's CDR3 is CASSPRTGGSAYEQYF. CDR3 DNA sequence: TGTGCCAGTAGTCCCCGGACGGGGGGCTCTGCCTACGAGCAGTACTTC.

The J gene is TRBJ2-5, the V gene TRBV4-1, with TRBD2 matching 9 bases. This CDR3 has 15 amino acids. CDR1 is MGHRA and CDR2 is YSYEKL in the germline V gene. V lost 4 bases and J lost 4; bases outside the gene matches: 7. In nucleotides, the CDR3 is TGCGCCAGCAGCCGTTTAGCGGGGGTGGGAGAGACCCAGTACTTC. Amino acid sequence: CASSRLAGVGETQYF.

The CDR3 nucleotides are TGTGTCCTACACGGAGGGGCTAATCCTAATGAAAAACTGTTTTTT. Its protein product is CVLHGGANPNEKLFF. This chain links TRBV7-9 with TRBJ1-4; D may be TRBD1 (5 bases). The germline V gene encodes CDR1 SEHNR and CDR2 FQNEAQ (reference sequence). CDR3 length equals 15 residues.

The J gene is TRBJ2-7, the V gene TRBV28; possibly TRBD2 for D (7 bases). The germline gives CDR1 MDHEN, CDR2 SYDVKM. The CDR3 extends over 14 amino acids. Trimming pared 6 bases from V and 6 bases from J, leaving 18 bases between. CDR3 DNA sequence: TGTGCCAGCAGCTTACCCGGGGGGCGAAGCGAGCAGTACTTC. Translating it yields CASSLPGGRSEQYF.

CDR3 DNA sequence: TGTGCCAGCAGTCTGGGACGGGACTATGGCTACACCTTC. It is translated as CASSLGRDYGYTF. The J gene is TRBJ1-2, the V gene TRBV6-6, with TRBD1 as a possible D gene (5 bases). The V end was cut by 5 bases, the J end by 3 bases, with 10 bases between. Germline V gives CDR1 MNHNY, CDR2 SVGAGI (reference sequence). This CDR3 has 13 amino acids.